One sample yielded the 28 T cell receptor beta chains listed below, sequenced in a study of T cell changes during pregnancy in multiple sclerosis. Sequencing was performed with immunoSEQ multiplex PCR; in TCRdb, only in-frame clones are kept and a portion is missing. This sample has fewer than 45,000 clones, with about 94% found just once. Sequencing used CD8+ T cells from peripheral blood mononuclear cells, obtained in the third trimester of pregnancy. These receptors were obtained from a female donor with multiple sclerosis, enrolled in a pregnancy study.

The chain's CDR3 is CATSTRTGEEEETQYF. In DNA form, the CDR3 reads TGTGCCACCAGCACAAGGACAGGAGAAGAAGAAGAGACCCAGTACTTC. The chain employs TRBV15 and TRBJ2-5; 7 bases fit TRBD1. After removal of 4 bases from V and 3 bases from J, the junction contained 11 bases not matched to a gene. The CDR3 contains 16 residues. The V gene's germline CDR1 is LNHNV and CDR2 YYDKDF (reference sequence).

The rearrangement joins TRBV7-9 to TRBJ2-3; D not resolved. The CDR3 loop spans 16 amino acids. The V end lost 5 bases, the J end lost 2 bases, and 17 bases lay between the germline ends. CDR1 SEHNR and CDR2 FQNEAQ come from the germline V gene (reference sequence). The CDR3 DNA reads TGTGCCAGCAGCCTCTATAACAGCTACCACACAGATACGCAGTATTTT. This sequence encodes CASSLYNSYHTDTQYF.

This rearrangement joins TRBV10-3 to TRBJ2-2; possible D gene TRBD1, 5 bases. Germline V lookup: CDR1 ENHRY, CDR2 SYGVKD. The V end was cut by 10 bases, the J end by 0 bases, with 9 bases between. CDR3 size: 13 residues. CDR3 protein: CANMDTNTGELFF. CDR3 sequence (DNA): TGTGCCAACATGGACACGAACACCGGGGAGCTGTTTTTT.

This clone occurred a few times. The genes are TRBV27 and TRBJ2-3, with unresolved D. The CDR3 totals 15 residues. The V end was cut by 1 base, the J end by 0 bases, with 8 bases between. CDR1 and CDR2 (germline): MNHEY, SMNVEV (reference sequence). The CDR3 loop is CASSLLRMSTDTQYF. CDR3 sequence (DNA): TGTGCCAGCAGTTTATTGAGGATGAGCACAGATACGCAGTATTTT.

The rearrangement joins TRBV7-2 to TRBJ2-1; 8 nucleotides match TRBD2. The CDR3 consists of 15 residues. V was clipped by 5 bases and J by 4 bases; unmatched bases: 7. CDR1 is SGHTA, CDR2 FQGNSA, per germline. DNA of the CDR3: TGTGCCAGCAGCGCCACTAGCGGCCCTTACAATGAGCAGTTCTTC. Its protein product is CASSATSGPYNEQFF.

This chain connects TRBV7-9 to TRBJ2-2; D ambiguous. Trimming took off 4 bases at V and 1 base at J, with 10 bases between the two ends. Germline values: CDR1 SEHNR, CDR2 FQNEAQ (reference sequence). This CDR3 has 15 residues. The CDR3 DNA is TGTGCCAGCAGCTCATCTACTTTGAACACCGGGGAGCTGTTTTTT. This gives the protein CASSSSTLNTGELFF.

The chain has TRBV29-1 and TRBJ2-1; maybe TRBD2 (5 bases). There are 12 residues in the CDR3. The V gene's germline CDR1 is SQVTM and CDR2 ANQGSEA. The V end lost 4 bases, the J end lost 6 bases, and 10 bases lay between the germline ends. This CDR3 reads CSVVRSGNEQFF. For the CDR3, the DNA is TGCAGCGTTGTGAGGAGCGGCAATGAGCAGTTCTTC.

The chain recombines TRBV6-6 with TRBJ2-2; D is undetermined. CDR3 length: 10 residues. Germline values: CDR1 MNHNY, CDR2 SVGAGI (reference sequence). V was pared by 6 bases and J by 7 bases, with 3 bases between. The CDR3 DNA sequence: TGTGCCAGCAGCAACGGGGAGCTGTTTTTT. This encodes CASSNGELFF.

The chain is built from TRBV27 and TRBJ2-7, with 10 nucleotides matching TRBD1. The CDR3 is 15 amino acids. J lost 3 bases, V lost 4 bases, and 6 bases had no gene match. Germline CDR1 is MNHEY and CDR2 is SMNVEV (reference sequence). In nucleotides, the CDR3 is TGTGCCAGCAGTTCGCGGGACAGGGGATACTACGAGCAGTACTTC. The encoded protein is CASSSRDRGYYEQYF.

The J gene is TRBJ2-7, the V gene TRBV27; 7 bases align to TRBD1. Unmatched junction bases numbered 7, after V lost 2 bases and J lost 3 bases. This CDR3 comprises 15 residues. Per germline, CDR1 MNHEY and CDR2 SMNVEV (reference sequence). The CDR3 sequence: CASSLTLGQVYEQYF. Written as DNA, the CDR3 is TGTGCCAGCAGTTTAACCCTTGGACAGGTCTACGAGCAGTACTTC.

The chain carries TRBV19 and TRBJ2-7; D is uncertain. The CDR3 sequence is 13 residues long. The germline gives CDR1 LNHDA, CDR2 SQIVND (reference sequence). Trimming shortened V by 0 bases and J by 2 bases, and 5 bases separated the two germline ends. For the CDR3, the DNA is TGTGCCAGTAGTATAGATCTCGCCTACGAGCAGTACTTC. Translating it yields CASSIDLAYEQYF.

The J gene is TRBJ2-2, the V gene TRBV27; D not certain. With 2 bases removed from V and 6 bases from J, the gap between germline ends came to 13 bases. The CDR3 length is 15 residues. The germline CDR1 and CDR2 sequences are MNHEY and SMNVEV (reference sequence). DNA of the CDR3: TGTGCCAGCAGTTTAGAGGCCGCCGGAGCCGGGGAGCTGTTTTTT. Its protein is CASSLEAAGAGELFF.

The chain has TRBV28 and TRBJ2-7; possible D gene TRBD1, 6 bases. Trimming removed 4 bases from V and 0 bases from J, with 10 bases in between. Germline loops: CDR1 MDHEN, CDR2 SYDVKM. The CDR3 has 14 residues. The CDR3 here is CASSSRDTSYEQYF. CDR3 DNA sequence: TGTGCCAGCAGTTCCCGGGACACCTCCTACGAGCAGTACTTC.

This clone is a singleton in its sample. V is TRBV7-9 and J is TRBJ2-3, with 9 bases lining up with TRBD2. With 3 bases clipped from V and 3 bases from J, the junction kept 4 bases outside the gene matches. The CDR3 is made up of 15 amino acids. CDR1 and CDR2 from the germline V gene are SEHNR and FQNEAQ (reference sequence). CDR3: CASSFAGGGTDTQYF. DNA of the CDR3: TGTGCCAGCAGCTTTGCGGGAGGGGGTACAGATACGCAGTATTTT.

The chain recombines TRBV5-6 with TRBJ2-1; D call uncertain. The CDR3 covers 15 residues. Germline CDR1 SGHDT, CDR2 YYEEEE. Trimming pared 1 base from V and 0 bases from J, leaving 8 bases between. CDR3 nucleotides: TGTGCCAGCAGCTTGAGTCCGAGCTCCTACAATGAGCAGTTCTTC. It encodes CASSLSPSSYNEQFF.

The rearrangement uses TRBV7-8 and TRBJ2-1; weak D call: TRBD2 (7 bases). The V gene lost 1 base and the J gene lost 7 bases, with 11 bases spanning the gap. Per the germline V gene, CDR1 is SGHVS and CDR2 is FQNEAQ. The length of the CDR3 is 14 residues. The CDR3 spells CASSLVGGLNEQFF. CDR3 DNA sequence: TGTGCCAGCAGCTTAGTGGGGGGGCTTAATGAGCAGTTCTTC.

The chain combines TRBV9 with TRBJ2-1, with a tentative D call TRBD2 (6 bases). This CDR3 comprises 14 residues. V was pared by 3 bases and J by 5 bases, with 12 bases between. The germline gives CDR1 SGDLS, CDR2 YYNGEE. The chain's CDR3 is CASSASGLHNEQFF. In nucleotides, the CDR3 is TGTGCCAGCAGCGCTTCGGGACTTCACAATGAGCAGTTCTTC.

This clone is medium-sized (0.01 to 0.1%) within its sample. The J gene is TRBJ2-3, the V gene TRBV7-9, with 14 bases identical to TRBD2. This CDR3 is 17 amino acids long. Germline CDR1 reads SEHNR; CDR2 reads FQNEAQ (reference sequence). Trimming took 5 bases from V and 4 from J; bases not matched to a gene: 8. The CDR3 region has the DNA TGTGCCAGCAGCCCGCGGACTAGCGGGAGGTGGGCAGATACGCAGTATTTT. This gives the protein CASSPRTSGRWADTQYF. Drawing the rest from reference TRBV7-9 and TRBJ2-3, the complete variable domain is DTGVSQNPRHKITKRGQNVTFRCDPISEHNRLYWYRQTLGQGPEFLTYFQNEAQLEKSRLLSDRFSAERPKGSFSTLEIQRTEQGDSAMYLCASSPRTSGRWADTQYFGPGTRLTVL.

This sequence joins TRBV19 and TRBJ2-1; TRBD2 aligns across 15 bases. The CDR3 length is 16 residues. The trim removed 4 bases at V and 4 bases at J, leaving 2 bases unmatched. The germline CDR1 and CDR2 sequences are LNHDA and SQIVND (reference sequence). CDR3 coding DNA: TGTGCCAGTAGTACCGGACTAGCGGGAGGGTACAATGAGCAGTTCTTC. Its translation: CASSTGLAGGYNEQFF.

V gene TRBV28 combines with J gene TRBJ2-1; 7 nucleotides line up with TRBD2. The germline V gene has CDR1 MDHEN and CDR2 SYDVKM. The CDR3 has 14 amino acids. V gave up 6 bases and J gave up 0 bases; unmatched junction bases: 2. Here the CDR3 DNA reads TGTGCCAGCAGCCCTAGCGGCTCCTACAATGAGCAGTTCTTC. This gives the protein CASSPSGSYNEQFF.

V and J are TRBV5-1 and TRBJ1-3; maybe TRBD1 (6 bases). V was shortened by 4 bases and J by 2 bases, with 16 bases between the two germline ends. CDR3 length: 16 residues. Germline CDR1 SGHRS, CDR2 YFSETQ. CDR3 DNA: TGCGCCAGCAGCCTAGACCCCGGGACAACTGGAAACACCATATATTTT. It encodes CASSLDPGTTGNTIYF.

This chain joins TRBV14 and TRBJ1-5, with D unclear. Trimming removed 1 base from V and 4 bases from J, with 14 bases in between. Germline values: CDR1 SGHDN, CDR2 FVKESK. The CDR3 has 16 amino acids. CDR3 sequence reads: CASSQAPWLDNQPQHF. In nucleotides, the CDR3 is TGTGCCAGCAGCCAAGCCCCCTGGTTAGATAATCAGCCCCAGCATTTT.

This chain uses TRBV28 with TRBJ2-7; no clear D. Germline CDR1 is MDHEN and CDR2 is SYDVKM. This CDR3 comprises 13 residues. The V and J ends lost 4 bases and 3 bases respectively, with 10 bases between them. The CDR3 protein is CASSSRILYEQYF. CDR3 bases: TGTGCCAGCAGTTCTAGGATACTCTACGAGCAGTACTTC.

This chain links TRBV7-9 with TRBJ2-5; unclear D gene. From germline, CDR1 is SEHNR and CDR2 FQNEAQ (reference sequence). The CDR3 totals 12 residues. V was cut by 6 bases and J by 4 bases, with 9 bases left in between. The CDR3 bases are TGTGCCAGCAGTCAACCGCGAGAGACCCAGTACTTC. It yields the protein CASSQPRETQYF.

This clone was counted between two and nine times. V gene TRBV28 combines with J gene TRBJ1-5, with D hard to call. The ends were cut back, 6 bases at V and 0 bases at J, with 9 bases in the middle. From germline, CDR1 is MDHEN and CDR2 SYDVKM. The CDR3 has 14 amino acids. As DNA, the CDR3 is TGTGCCAGCAGCCAGGTTTATAGCAATCAGCCCCAGCATTTT. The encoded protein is CASSQVYSNQPQHF.

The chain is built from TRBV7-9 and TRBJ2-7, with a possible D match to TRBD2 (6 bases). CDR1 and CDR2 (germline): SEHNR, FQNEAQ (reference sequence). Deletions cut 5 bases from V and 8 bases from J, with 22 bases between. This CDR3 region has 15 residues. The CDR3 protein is CASSPGFGRTEKQYF. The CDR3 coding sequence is TGTGCCAGCAGCCCCGGATTTGGGAGGACGGAGAAGCAGTACTTC. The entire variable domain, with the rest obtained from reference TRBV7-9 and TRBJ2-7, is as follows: DTGVSQNPRHKITKRGQNVTFRCDPISEHNRLYWYRQTLGQGPEFLTYFQNEAQLEKSRLLSDRFSAERPKGSFSTLEIQRTEQGDSAMYLCASSPGFGRTEKQYFGPGTRLTVT.

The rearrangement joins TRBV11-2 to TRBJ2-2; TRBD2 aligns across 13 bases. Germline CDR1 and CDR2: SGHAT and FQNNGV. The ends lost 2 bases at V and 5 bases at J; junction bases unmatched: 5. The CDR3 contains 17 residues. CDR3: CASSLFGLAGVTGELFF. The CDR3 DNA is TGTGCCAGCAGCTTATTCGGACTAGCGGGAGTGACCGGGGAGCTGTTTTTT.

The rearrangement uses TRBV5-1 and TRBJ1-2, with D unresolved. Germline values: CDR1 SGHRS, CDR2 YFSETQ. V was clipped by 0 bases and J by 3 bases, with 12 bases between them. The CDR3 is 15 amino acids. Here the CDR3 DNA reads TGCGCCAGCAGCTTGGAAGGGAGTCCTGACTATGGCTACACCTTC. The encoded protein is CASSLEGSPDYGYTF.